These 12 T cell receptor beta chains share one sample of origin, sequenced in a study of blood T cell repertoires in COVID-19. Clones were sequenced by immunoSEQ multiplex PCR, and TCRdb holds only the in-frame ones, with some missing. The table lists about 200,000 clones, 90% of them singletons, with roughly 0.56% in the top ten. Sequencing was carried out using peripheral blood. All receptors derive from a man between 45 and 60 years old with acute or convalescent COVID-19.

This chain joins TRBV5-1 and TRBJ1-1; no firm D call. The germline CDR1 and CDR2 sequences are SGHRS and YFSETQ. The CDR3 is made up of 15 amino acids. Trimming shortened V by 0 bases and J by 1 base, and 10 bases separated the two germline ends. For the CDR3, the DNA is TGCGCCAGCAGCTTGGTAGAGAGGGAGAACACTGAAGCTTTCTTT. Encoded protein: CASSLVERENTEAFF.

The DNA of the CDR3 is TGTGCCAGCAGCTTGCTAGCCGGACAGGGATCGTTGTTTTTT. It is translated as CASSLLAGQGSLFF. This rearrangement joins TRBV7-8 to TRBJ2-2; 8 bases align to TRBD1. The V and J ends lost 3 bases and 15 bases, in that order; junction bases with no gene match: 12. This CDR3 is built from 14 residues. The germline V gene encodes CDR1 SGHVS and CDR2 FQNEAQ. Looking up the rest from reference TRBV7-8 and TRBJ2-2 gives the full variable domain: GAGVSQSPRYKVAKRGQDVALRCDPISGHVSLFWYQQALGQGPEFLTYFQNEAQLDKSGLPSDRFFAERPEGSVSTLKIQRTQQEDSAVYLCASSLLAGQGSLFFGEGSRLTVL.

This clone was found a few times. The DNA for the CDR3 is TGTGCCAGCAGTTTTGCGGGAGGGCCACCAGATACGCAGTATTTT. The encoded protein is CASSFAGGPPDTQYF. This chain links TRBV28 with TRBJ2-3; 9 bases are a match to TRBD2. Germline CDR1 MDHEN, CDR2 SYDVKM. The CDR3 has 15 amino acids. Trimming removed 3 bases from V and 4 bases from J; junction bases left unmatched: 5.

The chain uses TRBV12-3 or TRBV12-4 and TRBJ1-4; TRBD1 might be the D (6 bases). Trimming removed 6 bases from V and 7 bases from J, with 12 bases in between. CDR3 length equals 13 residues. As DNA, the CDR3 is TGTGCCAGCAGCAGGACAGAGACTGAAAAACTGTTTTTT. Protein: CASSRTETEKLFF.

The chain uses TRBV18 and TRBJ1-5, with 7 positions matching TRBD1. J lost 3 bases, V lost 6 bases, and 11 bases had no gene match. Per the germline V gene, CDR1 is KGHSH and CDR2 is LQKENI. The CDR3 is 16 amino acids. CDR3 in amino acids: CASSRTGVGNNQPQHF. In DNA, the CDR3 is TGTGCCAGCTCGCGAACAGGGGTGGGGAACAATCAGCCCCAGCATTTT. Based on the CDR3 plus reference TRBV18 and TRBJ1-5, the full variable domain is NAGVMQNPRHLVRRRGQEARLRCSPMKGHSHVYWYRQLPEEGLKFMVYLQKENIIDESGMPKERFSAEFPKEGPSILRIQQVVRGDSAAYFCASSRTGVGNNQPQHFGDGTRLSIL.

The chain carries TRBV6-6 and TRBJ2-6, with 8 bases fitting TRBD1. Germline trimming cut 5 bases from V and 1 base from J; bases unmatched to any gene: 7. Germline-derived CDR1 and CDR2 are MNHNY and SVGAGI (reference sequence). The CDR3 covers 17 residues. CDR3 amino acids: CASSRWTGTSGANVLTF. CDR3 DNA: TGTGCCAGCAGTCGCTGGACAGGGACATCTGGGGCCAACGTCCTGACTTTC.

The chain combines TRBV5-8 with TRBJ1-2; the D gene is possibly TRBD1 (6 bases). The CDR3 runs 13 residues. The germline gives CDR1 SGHTS, CDR2 YDEGEE. V was trimmed by 5 bases and J by 8 bases, leaving 16 bases between them. CDR3 DNA: TGTGCCAGCAGTCCTACAGGGTGGTTAGGCTACACCTTC. Protein sequence: CASSPTGWLGYTF. Full variable domain (outside the CDR3, taken from reference TRBV5-8 and TRBJ1-2): EAGVTQSPTHLIKTRGQQATLRCSPISGHTSVYWYQQALGLGLQFLLWYDEGEERNRGNFPPRFSGRQFPNYSSELNVNALELEDSALYLCASSPTGWLGYTFGSGTRLTVV.

This clone was recorded only once. The J gene is TRBJ1-3, the V gene TRBV6-4; 7 positions match TRBD1. There are 16 residues in the CDR3. Germline V CDR1 and CDR2: MRHNA, SNTAGT. Unmatched junction bases numbered 10, after V lost 4 bases and J lost 4 bases. The CDR3 is CASSGPRGPPGNTIYF. DNA for the CDR3: TGTGCCAGCAGTGGCCCGAGGGGGCCCCCCGGAAACACCATATATTTT.

The J gene is TRBJ1-1, the V gene TRBV7-8; 10 positions agree with TRBD1. The CDR3 length is 15 residues. Germline-derived CDR1 and CDR2 are SGHVS and FQNEAQ. The V gene end was trimmed by 5 bases and the J gene end by 3 bases; junction bases not matched to a gene: 6. CDR3 coding DNA: TGTGCCAGCAGCATACGGGACAGGGGTTACACTGAAGCTTTCTTT. This encodes CASSIRDRGYTEAFF. Full variable domain (rest looked up from reference TRBV7-8 and TRBJ1-1): GAGVSQSPRYKVAKRGQDVALRCDPISGHVSLFWYQQALGQGPEFLTYFQNEAQLDKSGLPSDRFFAERPEGSVSTLKIQRTQQEDSAVYLCASSIRDRGYTEAFFGQGTRLTVV.

The chain has TRBV4-2 and TRBJ2-5; possible D gene TRBD2, 7 bases. This CDR3 contains 18 residues. The V end was cut by 2 bases, the J end by 2 bases, with 21 bases between. The germline CDR1 and CDR2 sequences are LGHNA and YNFKEQ. CDR3 in amino acids: CASSQPGLGGAGQETQYF. The CDR3 nucleotides read TGTGCCAGCAGCCAACCCGGCCTAGGGGGGGCAGGACAAGAGACCCAGTACTTC.

The chain has TRBV11-3 and TRBJ1-4; D call uncertain. This CDR3 contains 13 residues. V shed 0 bases and J shed 5 bases, with 4 bases lying between them. Germline CDR1 SGHNT, CDR2 YENEEA. The DNA of the CDR3 is TGTGCCAGCAGCTTAGACATGAATGAAAAACTGTTTTTT. Protein product: CASSLDMNEKLFF.

This chain connects TRBV2 to TRBJ1-6; TRBD1 agrees at 7 bases. From germline, CDR1 is SNHLY and CDR2 FYNNEI. The CDR3 is 14 residues long. Unmatched junction bases numbered 1, after V lost 4 bases and J lost 4 bases. In DNA, the CDR3 is TGTGCCAGCAGTGGACAGGGATATAATTCACCCCTCCACTTT. It specifies CASSGQGYNSPLHF.